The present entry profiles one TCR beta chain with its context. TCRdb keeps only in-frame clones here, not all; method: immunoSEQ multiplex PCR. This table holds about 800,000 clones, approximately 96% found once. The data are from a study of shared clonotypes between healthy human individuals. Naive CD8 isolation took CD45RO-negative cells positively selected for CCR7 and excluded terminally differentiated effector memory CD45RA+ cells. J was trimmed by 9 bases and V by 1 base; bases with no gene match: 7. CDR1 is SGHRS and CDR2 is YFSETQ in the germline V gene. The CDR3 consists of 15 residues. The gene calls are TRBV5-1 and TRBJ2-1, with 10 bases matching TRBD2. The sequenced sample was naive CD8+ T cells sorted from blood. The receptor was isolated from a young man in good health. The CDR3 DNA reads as TGCGCCAGCAGCTTGAATCCTAGCGGGAGTGCTGAGCAGTTCTTC. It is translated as CASSLNPSGSAEQFF.